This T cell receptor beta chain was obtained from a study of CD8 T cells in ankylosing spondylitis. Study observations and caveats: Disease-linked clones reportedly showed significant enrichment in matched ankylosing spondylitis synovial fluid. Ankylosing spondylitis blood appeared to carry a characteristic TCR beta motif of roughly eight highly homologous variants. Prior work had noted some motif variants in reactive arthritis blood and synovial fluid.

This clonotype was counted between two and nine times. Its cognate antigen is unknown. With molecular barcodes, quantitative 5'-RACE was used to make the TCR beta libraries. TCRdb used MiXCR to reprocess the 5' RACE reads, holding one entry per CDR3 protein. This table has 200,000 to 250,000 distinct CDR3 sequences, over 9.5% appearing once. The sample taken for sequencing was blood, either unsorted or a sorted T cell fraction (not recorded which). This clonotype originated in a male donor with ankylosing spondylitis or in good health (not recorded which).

CDR3 nucleotide sequence: TGTGCCAGCAGCCAGCCGGGAGAGCAGTTCTTC. The encoded protein is CASSQPGEQFF. The rearrangement uses TRBV5-4 and TRBJ2-1; D is perhaps TRBD2 (5 bases). Trimming took off 4 bases at V and 10 bases at J, with 9 bases between the two ends. The CDR3 totals 11 residues. The germline CDR1 and CDR2 sequences are SGHNT and YYREEE (reference sequence).